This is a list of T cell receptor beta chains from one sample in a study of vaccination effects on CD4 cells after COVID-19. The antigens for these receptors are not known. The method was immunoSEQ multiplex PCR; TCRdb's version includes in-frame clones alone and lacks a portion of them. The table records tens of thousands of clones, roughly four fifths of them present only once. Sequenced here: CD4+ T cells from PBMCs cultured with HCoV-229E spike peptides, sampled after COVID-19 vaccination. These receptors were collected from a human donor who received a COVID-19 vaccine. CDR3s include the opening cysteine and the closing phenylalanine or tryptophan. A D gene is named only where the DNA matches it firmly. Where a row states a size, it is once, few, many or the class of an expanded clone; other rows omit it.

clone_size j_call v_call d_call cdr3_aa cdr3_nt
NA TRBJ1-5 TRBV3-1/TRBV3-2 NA CASSQETGSQPQHF TGTGCCAGCAGCCAAGAAACAGGGAGTCAGCCCCAGCATTTT
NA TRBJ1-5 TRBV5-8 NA CASSSGTHSNQPQHF TGTGCCAGCAGCTCCGGGACCCACAGCAATCAGCCCCAGCATTTT
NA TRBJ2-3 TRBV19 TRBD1 CASSIRPGTGTDTQYF TGTGCCAGTAGTATTAGGCCCGGGACAGGCACAGATACGCAGTATTTT
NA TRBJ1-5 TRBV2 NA CASKGTGTNNRQPQHF TGTGCCAGCAAGGGGACCGGGACTAATAACCGTCAGCCCCAGCATTTT
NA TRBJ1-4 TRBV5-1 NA CASSLALGAPNEKLFF TGCGCCAGCAGCTTGGCCCTAGGTGCTCCTAATGAAAAACTGTTTTTT
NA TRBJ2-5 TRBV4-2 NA CASSQGGSRETQYF TGTGCCAGCAGCCAGGGAGGATCCAGGGAGACCCAGTACTTC
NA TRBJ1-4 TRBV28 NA CASSQEGATNEKLFF TGTGCCAGCAGCCAAGAGGGTGCAACTAATGAAAAACTGTTTTTT
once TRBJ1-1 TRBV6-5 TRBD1 CASSYSTGLNTEAFF TGTGCCAGCAGTTACTCGACAGGGTTGAACACTGAAGCTTTCTTT
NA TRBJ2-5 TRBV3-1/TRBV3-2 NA CASSQDLGNGGRETQYF TGTGCCAGCAGCCAAGATCTTGGCAATGGGGGTCGGGAGACCCAGTACTTC
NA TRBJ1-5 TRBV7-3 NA CASSLGANQPQHF TGTGCCAGCAGCTTAGGGGCAAATCAGCCCCAGCATTTT
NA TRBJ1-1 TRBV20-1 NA CSASGQARNTEAFF TGCAGTGCTAGTGGGCAGGCGAGGAACACTGAAGCTTTCTTT
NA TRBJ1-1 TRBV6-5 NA CASSPGGDNTEAFF TGTGCCAGCTCACCGGGGGGGGACAACACTGAAGCTTTCTTT
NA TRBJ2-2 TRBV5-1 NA CASSLLATGELFF TGCGCCAGCAGCTTGCTTGCTACCGGGGAGCTGTTTTTT
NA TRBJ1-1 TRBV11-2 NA CASSFRGQSNTEAFF TGTGCCAGCAGCTTCCGCGGACAATCGAACACTGAAGCTTTCTTT
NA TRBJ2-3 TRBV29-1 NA CSVGALQSLFTDTQYF TGCAGCGTCGGGGCCTTACAATCCTTATTCACAGATACGCAGTATTTT
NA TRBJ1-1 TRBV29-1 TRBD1 CSVVGGQTEAFF TGCAGCGTTGTAGGGGGCCAAACTGAAGCTTTCTTT
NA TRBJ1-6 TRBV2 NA CASSTGFKDSPLHF TGTGCCAGCAGTACCGGGTTCAAGGATTCACCCCTCCACTTT